What follows are 25 T cell receptor beta chains derived from one specimen sequenced in a study of molecular identifiers for immune sequencing clone quantification. MiXCR, run by TCRdb on the PCR reads, gives a single entry per CDR3 protein. The table includes approximately 590,000 distinct CDR3 sequences, less than 30% detected once. Input material: naive CD8+ T cells from blood, with Jurkat cell RNA spiked in. Sample subset: FACS-sorted CD8+CD4-CCR7+CD45RA+ naive T cells. The receptor source for this set is a human donor in good health. Some libraries in this study had Jurkat cell RNA spiked in.

This clonotype was found a few times. The chain is built from TRBV15 and TRBJ2-5, with D possibly matching TRBD2 (7 bases). CDR3 size: 13 residues. Between the trimmed V and J ends, which lost 8 bases and 5 bases, there was a span of 15 bases. In germline, CDR1 is LNHNV, CDR2 YYDKDF (reference sequence). The CDR3: CATVQGGLETQYF. The CDR3 DNA reads as TGTGCCACCGTACAGGGAGGGTTGGAGACCCAGTACTTC.

This clonotype was seen once. A much larger clone lies a single base off, so this may be a read error. The chain links TRBV14 to TRBJ2-2; D gene unclear. V gave up 5 bases and J gave up 1 base, with 8 bases separating them. The germline gives CDR1 SGHDN, CDR2 FVKESK. This CDR3 comprises 14 residues. CDR3 residues: CASSWMVNTGELFF. In DNA form, the CDR3 reads TGTGCCAGCAGCTGGATGGTGAACACCGGGGAGCTGTTTTTT.

The DNA for the CDR3 is TGTGCCAGCAGACAGGGACAAGGGATAAACTATGGCTACACCTTC. It specifies CASRQGQGINYGYTF. This sequence joins TRBV27 and TRBJ1-2; perhaps TRBD1 as D (6 bases). V was shortened by 6 bases and J by 2 bases, with 16 bases between the two germline ends. The germline V gene has CDR1 MNHEY and CDR2 SMNVEV (reference sequence). The length of the CDR3 is 15 residues.

This clonotype was observed many times. The chain carries TRBV2 and TRBJ1-5; 7 bases are a match to TRBD1. This CDR3 contains 14 residues. With V trimmed by 3 bases and J by 1 base, 0 bases remained unmatched. Looked up from germline, CDR1 is SNHLY and CDR2 is FYNNEI. The CDR3 nucleotides are TGTGCCAGCAGTGAGGGACAGAGCAATCAGCCCCAGCATTTT. Protein sequence: CASSEGQSNQPQHF.

The chain couples TRBV20-1 to TRBJ2-7; 9 bases are shared with TRBD2. This CDR3 is 15 amino acids long. Per germline, CDR1 DFQATT and CDR2 SNEGSKA (reference sequence). Unmatched junction bases numbered 6, after V lost 2 bases and J lost 1 base. CDR3 in DNA: TGCAGTGCTAGATGGAGCGGGGGGCCTTCCTACGAGCAGTACTTC. Its translation is CSARWSGGPSYEQYF.

This clonotype was observed at least ten times. The chain links TRBV27 to TRBJ2-7, with no clear D. Trimming took off 5 bases at V and 2 bases at J, with 7 bases between the two ends. There are 12 residues in the CDR3. CDR1 MNHEY and CDR2 SMNVEV come from the germline V gene (reference sequence). The CDR3 protein is CASSPAPYEQYF. Written as DNA, the CDR3 is TGTGCCAGCAGTCCCGCCCCCTACGAGCAGTACTTC.

This clonotype was counted ten times or more. The genes are TRBV7-2 and TRBJ1-2; 10 nucleotides agree with TRBD1. The germline V gene has CDR1 SGHTA and CDR2 FQGNSA. J gave up 7 bases and V 3 bases, and 2 bases lay outside the gene matches. This CDR3 is built from 13 residues. The CDR3 region has the DNA TGTGCCAGCAGCTTTGGGACAGGGGTTGGCTACACCTTC. Its translation: CASSFGTGVGYTF.

The chain links TRBV19 to TRBJ2-3; D is uncertain. V shed 3 bases and J shed 0 bases, with 16 bases lying between them. Germline V gene lookup returns CDR1 LNHDA and CDR2 SQIVND (reference sequence). The CDR3 consists of 17 residues. The CDR3 protein is CASSIRPDLTSTDTQYF. CDR3 coding DNA: TGTGCCAGTAGTATTCGGCCGGATCTAACTAGCACAGATACGCAGTATTTT. Complete variable domain (other parts from reference TRBV19 and TRBJ2-3): DGGITQSPKYLFRKEGQNVTLSCEQNLNHDAMYWYRQDPGQGLRLIYYSQIVNDFQKGDIAEGYSVSREKKESFPLTVTSAQKNPTAFYLCASSIRPDLTSTDTQYFGPGTRLTVL.

About this clonotype: A much larger clone lies one base from this, so it may be a read error. The V and J genes are TRBV7-9 and TRBJ2-2; perhaps TRBD2 as D (5 bases). Germline V gene lookup returns CDR1 SEHNR and CDR2 FQNEAQ (reference sequence). The CDR3 is 12 residues long. The CDR3 DNA reads TGTGCCAGCAGCTTCATGGCCGGGGAGCTGCTTTTT. Translation: CASSFMAGELLF. Full variable domain (rest looked up from reference TRBV7-9 and TRBJ2-2): DTGVSQNPRHKITKRGQNVTFRCDPISEHNRLYWYRQTLGQGPEFLTYFQNEAQLEKSRLLSDRFSAERPKGSFSTLEIQRTEQGDSAMYLCASSFMAGELLFGEGSRLTVL.

As for this clonotype: A much larger clone differs from this one at a single base, so this may be a read error. The conserved closing phenylalanine or tryptophan is absent in this CDR3, likely reflecting a read error. The chain joins TRBV7-9 to TRBJ2-3; TRBD2 matches 7 bases. Germline CDR1 reads SEHNR; CDR2 reads FQNEAQ (reference sequence). Trimming at V came to 3 bases and at J to 5 bases, leaving 14 bases not matched to a gene. The CDR3 consists of 17 residues. The CDR3 region is CASSFPSGELLGDTQYL. The CDR3 bases are TGTGCCAGCAGCTTTCCCAGCGGGGAGCTTTTAGGAGATACGCAGTATCTT.

In this sample, this clonotype turned up many times. The V and J genes are TRBV28 and TRBJ2-7, with 7 positions matching TRBD2. The CDR3 spans 15 residues. The J segment lost 2 bases and the V segment lost 4 bases, leaving 8 bases of the junction unmatched. Germline V gene data show CDR1 as MDHEN and CDR2 as SYDVKM. The CDR3 sequence is CASSSPPGLAYEQYF. The CDR3 nucleotides read TGTGCCAGCAGTTCGCCTCCAGGACTAGCCTACGAGCAGTACTTC.

The sample holds a few counts of this clonotype. The CDR3 region is CAIAPGTGGYGYTF. The CDR3 DNA follows: TGTGCCATCGCCCCTGGAACAGGGGGCTATGGCTACACCTTC. The J gene is TRBJ1-2, the V gene TRBV10-3, with 8 bases identical to TRBD1. Trimming cost V 8 bases and J 4 bases; bases outside gene matches: 9. The V gene's germline CDR1 is ENHRY and CDR2 SYGVKD. This CDR3 region has 14 residues.

Many counts were recorded for this clonotype. The chain links TRBV7-9 to TRBJ1-5; D unclear. V lost 4 bases, J lost 4 bases, and 11 bases lay in between. The V gene's germline CDR1 is SEHNR and CDR2 FQNEAQ (reference sequence). The CDR3 contains 14 residues. CDR3 in DNA: TGTGCCAGCAGCTCTGTCGGGGAGAATCAGCCCCAGCATTTT. This translates into CASSSVGENQPQHF.

The CDR3, as DNA: TGCAGTGCTAGAGAGGTAGCGGGTTTCTTCAATGAGCAGTTCTTC. Its translation is CSAREVAGFFNEQFF. The chain uses TRBV20-1 and TRBJ2-1; 7 positions match TRBD2. CDR3 length: 15 amino acids. Germline assignment: CDR1 DFQATT and CDR2 SNEGSKA (reference sequence). With 0 bases clipped from V and 6 bases from J, the junction kept 8 bases outside the gene matches.

This clonotype was picked up a small number of times. This chain joins TRBV13 and TRBJ2-1; D ambiguous. This CDR3 comprises 14 residues. V dropped 6 bases and J dropped 0 bases, with 9 bases sitting between them. The germline gives CDR1 PRHDT, CDR2 FYEKMQ (reference sequence). The CDR3 protein is CASRSWGSYNEQFF. The DNA for the CDR3 is TGTGCCAGCAGGTCATGGGGCTCCTACAATGAGCAGTTCTTC.

This clonotype is a singleton in its sample. A much larger clone sits a single nucleotide away, making a read error possible. The CDR3 loop reads CASSAPGLTEAFF. Written as DNA, the CDR3 is TGTGCCAGCAGTGCCCCAGGGTTAACTGAAGCTTTCTTT. This chain links TRBV27 with TRBJ1-1, with D possibly matching TRBD1 (5 bases). This CDR3 is 13 amino acids long. The germline V and J ends were trimmed by 5 bases and 5 bases, with 12 bases remaining between them. CDR1 is MNHEY, CDR2 SMNVEV, per germline (reference sequence).

This clonotype came up many times. The chain carries TRBV11-2 and TRBJ2-6; unclear D gene. The CDR3 runs to 12 residues. The germline V and J ends were trimmed by 2 bases and 15 bases, with 11 bases remaining between them. Germline-derived CDR1 and CDR2 are SGHAT and FQNNGV. The CDR3 sequence: CASSLIAVPLTF. CDR3 in DNA: TGTGCCAGCAGCTTAATAGCAGTCCCCCTGACTTTC.

This clonotype was observed a few times. The chain is built from TRBV19 and TRBJ2-2; a weak D match, TRBD1 (5 bases). With 0 bases removed from V and 5 bases from J, the gap between germline ends came to 10 bases. CDR3 length: 15 residues. Germline CDR1 reads LNHDA; CDR2 reads SQIVND (reference sequence). The CDR3: CASSIEYRLTGELFF. The CDR3 DNA reads TGTGCCAGTAGTATAGAATACAGGCTAACCGGGGAGCTGTTTTTT.

This clonotype showed up many times. The chain recombines TRBV4-1 with TRBJ2-5; D possibly corresponds to TRBD1 (5 bases). V was clipped by 1 base and J by 5 bases, with 14 bases between them. CDR1 MGHRA and CDR2 YSYEKL come from the germline V gene. The CDR3 sequence is 15 residues long. CDR3 in amino acids: CASSQGAGRTETQYF. CDR3 in DNA: TGCGCCAGCAGCCAAGGAGCAGGGCGCACTGAGACCCAGTACTTC.

For this clonotype: A much bigger clone sits one base away, suggesting this may be a read error. This chain links TRBV28 with TRBJ1-1; D is ambiguous. Germline-derived CDR1 and CDR2 are MDHEN and SYDVKM. The CDR3 covers 13 residues. In DNA form, the CDR3 reads TGTGCCGGCAGTTTACGAGGGCAGATCGAGGCTTTCTTT. Its translation is CAGSLRGQIEAFF.

V gene TRBV19 combines with J gene TRBJ2-5; 9 bases agree with TRBD2. The length of the CDR3 is 14 residues. CDR1 is LNHDA and CDR2 is SQIVND in the germline V gene (reference sequence). V lost 1 base and J lost 4; bases outside the gene matches: 1. For the CDR3, the DNA is TGTGCCAGTAGTATAGGGACTAGCGCAGAGACCCAGTACTTC. It specifies CASSIGTSAETQYF.

In this sample, this clonotype turned up many times. The rearrangement uses TRBV5-1 and TRBJ1-1, with 7 positions matching TRBD1. V shed 0 bases and J 3 bases; nucleotides not matched to a gene: 2. The CDR3 is 14 residues long. The V gene's germline CDR1 is SGHRS and CDR2 YFSETQ. The CDR3: CASSLGQGHTEAFF. The CDR3 DNA follows: TGCGCCAGCAGCTTGGGACAGGGTCACACTGAAGCTTTCTTT.

Comments on this clonotype: The conserved final phenylalanine or tryptophan is absent from the CDR3, which likely points to a read error. Because the CDR3's place on the DNA is in doubt, the DNA is left out and the CDR3 is given as listed by TCRdb. CDR3 amino acids: CASSLAAGTSYNEQIL. The V gene is TRBV11-2, the J gene TRBJ2-1; TRBD2 reflects the table's D call only, with no check against the DNA. The CDR3 is 16 residues long, counting both termini. Germline V CDR1 and CDR2: SGHAT, FQNNGV.

This clonotype has a count of ten or more. The chain links TRBV2 to TRBJ1-5; the D gene is possibly TRBD1 (6 bases). The CDR3 loop spans 14 amino acids. V was pared by 5 bases and J by 5 bases, with 13 bases between. Germline assignment: CDR1 SNHLY and CDR2 FYNNEI. CDR3 DNA sequence: TGTGCCAGCAGTCGAGGACAGTTATATCAGCCCCAGCATTTT. Its translation is CASSRGQLYQPQHF. The variable domain in full, with the rest retrieved from reference TRBV2 and TRBJ1-5, is EPEVTQTPSHQVTQMGQEVILRCVPISNHLYFYWYRQILGQKVEFLVSFYNNEISEKSEIFDDQFSVERPDGSNFTLKIRSTKLEDSAMYFCASSRGQLYQPQHFGDGTRLSIL.

Concerning this clonotype itself: It is likely a read error, because the conserved phenylalanine at the end of the CDR3 is missing. The rearrangement uses TRBV29-1 and TRBJ2-3; unclear D gene. In germline, CDR1 is SQVTM, CDR2 ANQGSEA. Trimming took 4 bases from V and 3 from J, leaving 8 bases between them. There are 12 residues in the CDR3. The CDR3 region is CSVADLTDTQYD. In DNA, the CDR3 is TGCAGCGTTGCGGACCTTACAGATACGCAGTATGAT.